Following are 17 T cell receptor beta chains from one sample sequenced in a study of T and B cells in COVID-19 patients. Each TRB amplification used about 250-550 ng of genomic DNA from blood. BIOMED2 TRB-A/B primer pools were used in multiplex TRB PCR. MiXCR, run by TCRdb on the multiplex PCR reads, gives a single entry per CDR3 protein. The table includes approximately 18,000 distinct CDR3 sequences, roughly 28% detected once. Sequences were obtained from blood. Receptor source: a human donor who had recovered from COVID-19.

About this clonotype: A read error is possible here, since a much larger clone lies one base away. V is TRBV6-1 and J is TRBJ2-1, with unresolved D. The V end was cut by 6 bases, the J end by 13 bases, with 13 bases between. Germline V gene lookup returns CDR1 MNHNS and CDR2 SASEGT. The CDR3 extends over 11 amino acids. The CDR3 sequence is CASRKGLDQFF. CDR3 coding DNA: TGTGCCAGCAGGAAAGGCCTAGACCAGTTCTTC.

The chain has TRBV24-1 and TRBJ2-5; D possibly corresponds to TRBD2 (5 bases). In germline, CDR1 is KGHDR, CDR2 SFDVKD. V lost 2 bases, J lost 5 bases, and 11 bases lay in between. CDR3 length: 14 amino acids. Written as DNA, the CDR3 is TGTGCCACCAGTGATTCTAGCCGGGTTGAGACCCAGTACTTC. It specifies CATSDSSRVETQYF.

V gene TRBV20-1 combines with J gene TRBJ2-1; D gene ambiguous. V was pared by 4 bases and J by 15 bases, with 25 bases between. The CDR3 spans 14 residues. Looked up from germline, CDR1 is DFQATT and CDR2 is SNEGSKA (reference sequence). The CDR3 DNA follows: TGCAGTGCTAAAATTGACCCCGCCTCCCCGAACCTGTTCTTC. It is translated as CSAKIDPASPNLFF.

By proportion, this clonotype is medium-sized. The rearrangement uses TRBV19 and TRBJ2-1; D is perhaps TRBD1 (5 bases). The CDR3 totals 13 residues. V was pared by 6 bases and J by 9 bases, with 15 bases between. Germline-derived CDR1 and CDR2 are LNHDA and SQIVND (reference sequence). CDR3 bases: TGTGCCAGTAGCGAGACTCCTAGGGGTGAGCAGTTCTTC. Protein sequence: CASSETPRGEQFF.

CDR3 in amino acids: CSVDGGSTDTQYF. CDR3 nucleotide sequence: TGCAGCGTGGACGGGGGGAGTACAGATACGCAGTATTTT. This chain joins TRBV29-1 and TRBJ2-3; 7 nucleotides match TRBD2. Germline V CDR1 and CDR2: SQVTM, ANQGSEA. V lost 6 bases to trimming and J lost 3 bases; unmatched junction nucleotides: 6. This CDR3 comprises 13 residues.

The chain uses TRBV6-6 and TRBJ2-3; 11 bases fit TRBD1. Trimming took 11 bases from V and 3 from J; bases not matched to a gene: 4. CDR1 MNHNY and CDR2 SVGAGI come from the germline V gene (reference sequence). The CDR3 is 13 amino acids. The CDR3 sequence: CAGQGAWTDTQYF. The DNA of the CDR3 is TGTGCCGGACAGGGGGCGTGGACAGATACGCAGTATTTT.

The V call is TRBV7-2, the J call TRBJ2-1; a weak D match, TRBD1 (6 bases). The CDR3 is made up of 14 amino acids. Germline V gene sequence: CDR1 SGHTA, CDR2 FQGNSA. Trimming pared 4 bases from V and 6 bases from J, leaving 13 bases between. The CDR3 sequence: CASSWGPFGNEQFF. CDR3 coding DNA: TGTGCCAGCAGCTGGGGGCCTTTTGGCAATGAGCAGTTCTTC.

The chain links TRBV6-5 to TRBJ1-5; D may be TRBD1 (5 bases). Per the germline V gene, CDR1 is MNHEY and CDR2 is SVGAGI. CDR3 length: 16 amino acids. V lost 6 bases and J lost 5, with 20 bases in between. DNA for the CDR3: TGTGCCAGCAGACAAAATTGGGGCAGCGGGGATCAGCCCCAGCATTTT. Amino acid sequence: CASRQNWGSGDQPQHF.

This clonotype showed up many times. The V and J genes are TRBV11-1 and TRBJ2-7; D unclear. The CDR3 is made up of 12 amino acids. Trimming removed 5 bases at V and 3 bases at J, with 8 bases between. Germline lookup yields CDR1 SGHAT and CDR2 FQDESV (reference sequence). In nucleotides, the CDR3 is TGTGCCAGCAGCGCTGGGCACTACGAGCAGTACTTC. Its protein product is CASSAGHYEQYF.

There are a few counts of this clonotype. CDR3 in amino acids: CASSGRGGGSDTQYF. CDR3 nucleotides: TGTGCCAGCAGTGGCCGAGGGGGGGGGTCAGATACGCAGTATTTT. The chain links TRBV6-1 to TRBJ2-3, with D perhaps TRBD2 (7 bases). The V end was cut by 4 bases, the J end by 4 bases, with 15 bases between. The CDR3 length is 15 residues. CDR1 is MNHNS, CDR2 SASEGT, per germline.

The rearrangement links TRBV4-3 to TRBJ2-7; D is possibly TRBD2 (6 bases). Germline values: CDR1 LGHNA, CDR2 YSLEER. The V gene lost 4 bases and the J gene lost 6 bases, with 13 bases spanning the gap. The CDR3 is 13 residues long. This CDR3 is CASSPQPGVEQYF. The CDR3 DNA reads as TGCGCCAGCAGCCCCCAGCCGGGGGTCGAGCAGTACTTC.

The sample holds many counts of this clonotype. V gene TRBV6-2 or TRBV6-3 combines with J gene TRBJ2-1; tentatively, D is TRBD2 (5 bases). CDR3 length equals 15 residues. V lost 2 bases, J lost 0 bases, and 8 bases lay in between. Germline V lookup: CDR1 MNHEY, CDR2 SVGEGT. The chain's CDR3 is CASSYMGSSYNEQFF. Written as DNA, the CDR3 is TGTGCCAGCAGTTACATGGGGAGCTCCTACAATGAGCAGTTCTTC.

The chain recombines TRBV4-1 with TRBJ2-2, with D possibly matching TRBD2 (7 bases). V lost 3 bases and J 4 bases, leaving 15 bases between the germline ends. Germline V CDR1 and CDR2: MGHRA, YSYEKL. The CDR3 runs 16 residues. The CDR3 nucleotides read TGCGCCAGCAGCCATGCCGGGGGGCTTAGCACCGGGGAGCTGTTTTTT. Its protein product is CASSHAGGLSTGELFF.

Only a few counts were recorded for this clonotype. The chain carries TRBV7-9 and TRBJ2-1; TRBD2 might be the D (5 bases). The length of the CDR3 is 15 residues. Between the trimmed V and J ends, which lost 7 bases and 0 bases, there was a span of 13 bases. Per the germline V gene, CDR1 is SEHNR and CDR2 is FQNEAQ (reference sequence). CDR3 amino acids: CASKRDASSYNEQFF. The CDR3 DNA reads TGTGCCAGCAAGAGGGATGCTAGCTCCTACAATGAGCAGTTCTTC.

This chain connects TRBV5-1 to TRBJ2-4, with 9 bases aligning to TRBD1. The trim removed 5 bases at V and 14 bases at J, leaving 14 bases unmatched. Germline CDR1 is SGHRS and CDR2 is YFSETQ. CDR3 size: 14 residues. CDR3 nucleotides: TGCGCCAGCAGTTGGGACAGGGAAGAGTCTCCGGAGTACTTC. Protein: CASSWDREESPEYF. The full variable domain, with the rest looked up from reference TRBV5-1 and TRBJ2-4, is KAGVTQTPRYLIKTRGQQVTLSCSPISGHRSVSWYQQTPGQGLQFLFEYFSETQRNKGNFPGRFSGRQFSNSRSEMNVSTLELGDSALYLCASSWDREESPEYFGAGTRLSVL.

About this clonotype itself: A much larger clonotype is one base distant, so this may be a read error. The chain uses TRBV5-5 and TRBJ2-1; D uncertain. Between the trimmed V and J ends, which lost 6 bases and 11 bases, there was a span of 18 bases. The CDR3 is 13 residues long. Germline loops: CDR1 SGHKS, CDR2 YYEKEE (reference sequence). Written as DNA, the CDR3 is TGTGCCAGCATCCCAATAGCCCGGCCTAAGCAGTTCTTC. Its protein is CASIPIARPKQFF.

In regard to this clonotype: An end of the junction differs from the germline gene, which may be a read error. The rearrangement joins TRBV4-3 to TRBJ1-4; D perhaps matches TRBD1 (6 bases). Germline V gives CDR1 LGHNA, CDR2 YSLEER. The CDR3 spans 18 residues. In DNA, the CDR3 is TGTGCCAGCAGCCAAGATCCTCAAACAGGGACAACTAATGAAAAACTGTTTTTT. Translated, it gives CASSQDPQTGTTNEKLFF.